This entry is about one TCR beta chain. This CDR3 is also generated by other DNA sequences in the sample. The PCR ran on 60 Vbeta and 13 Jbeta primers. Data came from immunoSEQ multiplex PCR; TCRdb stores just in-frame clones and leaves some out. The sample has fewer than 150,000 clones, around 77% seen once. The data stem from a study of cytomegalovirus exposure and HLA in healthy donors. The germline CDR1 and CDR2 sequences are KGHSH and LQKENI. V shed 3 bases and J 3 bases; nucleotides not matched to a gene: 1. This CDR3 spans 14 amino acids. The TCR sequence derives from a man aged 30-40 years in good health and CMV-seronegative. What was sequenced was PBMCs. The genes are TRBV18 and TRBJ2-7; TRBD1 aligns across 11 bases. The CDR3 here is CASSPGTGGYEQYF. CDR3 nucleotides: TGTGCCAGCTCACCGGGGACAGGGGGCTACGAGCAGTACTTC.